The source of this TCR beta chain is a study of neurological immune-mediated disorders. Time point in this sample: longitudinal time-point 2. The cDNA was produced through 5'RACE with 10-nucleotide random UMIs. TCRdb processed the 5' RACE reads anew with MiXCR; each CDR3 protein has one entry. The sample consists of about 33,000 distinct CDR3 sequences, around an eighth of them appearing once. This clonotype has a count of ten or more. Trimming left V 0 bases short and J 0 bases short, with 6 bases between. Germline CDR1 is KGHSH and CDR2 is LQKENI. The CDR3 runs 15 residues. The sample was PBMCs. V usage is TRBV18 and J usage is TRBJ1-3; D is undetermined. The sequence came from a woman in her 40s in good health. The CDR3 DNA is TGTGCCAGCTCACCACCGGCTCGCTCTGGAAACACCATATATTTT. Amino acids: CASSPPARSGNTIYF.